Reported below is one T cell receptor (beta chain). This CDR3 is built from 11 residues. V was trimmed by 3 bases and J by 9 bases, leaving 6 bases between them. Germline CDR1 and CDR2: WSHSY and SAAADI. The sample belongs to a study of T cell responses to AZD1222 COVID-19 vaccine. Only in-frame clones appear in the TCRdb table, and some are missing; sequencing was by immunoSEQ multiplex PCR. The sample includes fewer than 150,000 clones, 70% to 90% of them seen just once. The chain recombines TRBV10-2 with TRBJ2-1; D call uncertain. Sequenced material: peripheral blood, taken 28 days after the second AZD1222 dose. This receptor was obtained from an adult who received the AZD1222 COVID-19 vaccine. This CDR3 reads CASSDWAEQFF. CDR3 coding DNA: TGCGCCAGCAGTGACTGGGCTGAGCAGTTCTTC.